The next 15 T cell receptor beta chains were all read from a single sample in a study of blood T cells in healthy people across ages. Then a second PCR, running roughly 7 to 11 cycles, was carried out with a sample-barcoded 5' primer and a J-beta primer mix. MiXCR was run by TCRdb on the 5' RACE reads, yielding one entry per CDR3 protein. The profile shows 1.8 million or so distinct CDR3 sequences, about two fifths of them singletons. The sequenced material came from blood. The receptors stem from a human donor in good health.

The V gene is TRBV9, the J gene TRBJ1-1; D ambiguous. CDR3 size: 13 residues. V was clipped by 1 base and J by 5 bases, with 9 bases between them. Germline-derived CDR1 and CDR2 are SGDLS and YYNGEE. The CDR3 DNA sequence: TGTGCCAGCAGCGTACGGGTTCGGACTGAAGCTTTCTTT. As protein: CASSVRVRTEAFF.

On this clonotype itself: One end of the junction does not line up with germline, which may come from a read error. V gene TRBV4-3 combines with J gene TRBJ1-2; 7 positions agree with TRBD1. This CDR3 region has 17 residues. CDR1 is LGHNA, CDR2 YSLEER, per germline. CDR3 sequence reads: CASGQDIWDSHNYGYTF. DNA of the CDR3: TGCGCCAGCGGCCAAGATATTTGGGACAGTCATAACTATGGCTACACCTTC.

In this sample, this clonotype turned up a few times. The CDR3 coding sequence is TGTGCCAGCAGCTTTTACAGGGGTCTGACCTACGAGCAGTACTTC. This codes for CASSFYRGLTYEQYF. The chain couples TRBV3-1 to TRBJ2-7, with TRBD1 matching over 7 bases. The germline V gene has CDR1 LGHDT and CDR2 YNNKEL (reference sequence). After removal of 5 bases from V and 2 bases from J, the junction contained 9 bases not matched to a gene. The CDR3 is 15 residues long.

This clonotype has more than one count but fewer than ten. This chain joins TRBV12-3 or TRBV12-4 and TRBJ1-2; D unclear. Trimming shortened V by 5 bases and J by 1 base, and 17 bases separated the two germline ends. The length of the CDR3 is 16 residues. The DNA of the CDR3 is TGTGCCAGCAGTCCACTGACGGCGAGGCTTAACTATGGCTACACCTTC. It specifies CASSPLTARLNYGYTF.

The rearrangement uses TRBV2 and TRBJ1-4, with 9 bases fitting TRBD1. Germline CDR1 and CDR2: SNHLY and FYNNEI. After removal of 6 bases from V and 7 bases from J, the junction contained 6 bases not matched to a gene. The CDR3 sequence is 14 residues long. In DNA, the CDR3 is TGTGCCAGCAGGGGGGGGACAGGGAGTGAAAAACTGTTTTTT. Amino acid sequence: CASRGGTGSEKLFF.

Only one count was recorded for this clonotype. The CDR3 spells CASSPRGEETQFF. The CDR3 nucleotides are TGTGCCAGCAGCCCTAGGGGGGAAGAGACCCAGTTCTTC. The rearrangement joins TRBV13 to TRBJ2-5, with D possibly called TRBD1 or TRBD2 (6 bases each). The J call may not be correct, given that the DNA end is closer to TRBJ2-1. Germline V lookup: CDR1 PRHDT, CDR2 FYEKMQ (reference sequence). The CDR3 extends over 13 amino acids.

This clonotype appeared a few times. The chain links TRBV29-1 to TRBJ1-1; possible D gene TRBD1, 6 bases. CDR3 size: 13 residues. Germline CDR1 reads SQVTM; CDR2 reads ANQGSEA. Trimming took 6 bases from V and 0 from J, leaving 11 bases between them. The CDR3 DNA reads as TGCAGCGTGGACAGAATGTTGAACACTGAAGCTTTCTTT. Translating gives CSVDRMLNTEAFF.

The V and J genes are TRBV28 and TRBJ2-6, with D hard to call. Per germline, CDR1 MDHEN and CDR2 SYDVKM. The CDR3 loop spans 15 amino acids. Between the trimmed V and J ends, which lost 6 bases and 4 bases, there was a span of 13 bases. The DNA for the CDR3 is TGTGCCAGCAGGGGGTTTGAGTGGGGGGCCAACGTCCTGACTTTC. This translates into CASRGFEWGANVLTF.

V gene TRBV20-1 combines with J gene TRBJ2-2; tentative D call: TRBD1 (6 bases). Trimming took 0 bases from V and 1 from J, leaving 18 bases between them. Germline V gene lookup returns CDR1 DFQATT and CDR2 SNEGSKA (reference sequence). This CDR3 comprises 18 residues. The CDR3 coding sequence is TGCAGTGCTAGAGATAACAACAGGGATTTCTTGAACACCGGGGAGCTGTTTTTT. As protein: CSARDNNRDFLNTGELFF.

On this clonotype: A junction boundary mismatches the germline segment, possibly from a read error. This chain links TRBV20-1 with TRBJ2-1; TRBD1 matches at 8 bases. This CDR3 region has 15 residues. CDR1 and CDR2 (germline): DFQATT, SNEGSKA (reference sequence). In nucleotides, the CDR3 is TGCAGTACTAGACCACTCGACAGGGGAGACAATGAGCAGTTCTTC. Translation: CSTRPLDRGDNEQFF.

This clonotype was detected a few times. V usage is TRBV7-2 and J usage is TRBJ2-7; TRBD1 agrees at 7 bases. CDR1 and CDR2 from the germline V gene are SGHTA and FQGNSA. J gave up 0 bases and V 2 bases, and 10 bases lay outside the gene matches. The CDR3 is 17 amino acids. DNA of the CDR3: TGTGCCAGCAGCTTAAAGTCCCCCCGGGACAGCTCCTACGAGCAGTACTTC. Its translation: CASSLKSPRDSSYEQYF. Complete variable domain (other parts from reference TRBV7-2 and TRBJ2-7): GAGVSQSPSNKVTEKGKDVELRCDPISGHTALYWYRQSLGQGLEFLIYFQGNSAPDKSGLPSDRFSAERTGGSVSTLTIQRTQQEDSAVYLCASSLKSPRDSSYEQYFGPGTRLTVT.

The genes are TRBV12-3 or TRBV12-4 and TRBJ2-3, with D unclear. V was trimmed by 7 bases and J by 4 bases, leaving 15 bases between them. The CDR3 extends over 14 amino acids. The CDR3: CASNSHQSPDTQYF. Here the CDR3 DNA reads TGTGCCAGCAACTCCCACCAGAGCCCAGATACGCAGTATTTT.

This clonotype appeared a few times. The rearrangement uses TRBV6-6 and TRBJ2-3; D gene uncertain. Germline assignment: CDR1 MNHNY and CDR2 SVGAGI (reference sequence). Deletions cut 0 bases from V and 2 bases from J, with 12 bases between. The CDR3 length is 16 residues. The CDR3 DNA reads as TGTGCCAGCAGTTACTCCACCCTCAGTCACACAGATACGCAGTATTTT. It encodes CASSYSTLSHTDTQYF.

About this clonotype: The junction departs from the called germline gene at one end, perhaps through a read error. The chain couples TRBV6-2 or TRBV6-3 to TRBJ2-1; TRBD1 aligns across 7 bases. Germline V lookup: CDR1 MNHEY, CDR2 SVGEGT. This CDR3 region has 15 residues. The CDR3 DNA reads as TGTGTCAGCAGATACGACAGGGTGTCCTACAATGAGCAGTTCTTC. Translation: CVSRYDRVSYNEQFF.

The rearrangement joins TRBV28 to TRBJ2-1, with unresolved D. The CDR3 length is 14 residues. Trimming removed 6 bases at V and 11 bases at J, with 20 bases between. Germline values: CDR1 MDHEN, CDR2 SYDVKM. The CDR3 bases are TGTGCCAGCAGCCCACCGGGCAGTACAATGAAGCAGTTCTTC. Translating gives CASSPPGSTMKQFF.